Presented here are 17 T cell receptor beta chains from one specimen sequenced in a study of blood T cells in healthy people across ages. A J-beta primer mix and a sample-barcoded 5' primer were used in a second PCR of roughly 7 to 12 cycles. TCRdb processed the 5' RACE reads anew with MiXCR; each CDR3 protein has one entry. The data show roughly 1,500,000 distinct CDR3 sequences, roughly 30% seen once. The sample was blood. The receptors were gathered from a woman in her thirties in good health.

The chain recombines TRBV6-2 or TRBV6-3 with TRBJ1-2; perhaps TRBD1 as D (6 bases). The CDR3 totals 12 residues. V lost 10 bases to trimming and J lost 8 bases, with 17 bases between them. The germline V gene encodes CDR1 MNHEY and CDR2 SVGEGT. CDR3 region: CAINAGGWGYTF. The CDR3 DNA is TGTGCCATCAACGCGGGGGGCTGGGGCTACACCTTC.

The gene calls are TRBV20-1 and TRBJ2-7; D is tentatively TRBD1 or TRBD2 (5 bases each). V was clipped by 4 bases and J by 1 base, with 11 bases between them. Germline V gene sequence: CDR1 DFQATT, CDR2 SNEGSKA (reference sequence). The length of the CDR3 is 13 residues. CDR3 in amino acids: CSANRDGSYEQYF. In DNA, the CDR3 is TGCAGTGCTAACCGGGACGGATCCTACGAGCAGTACTTC.

The chain links TRBV4-2 to TRBJ2-3; 11 bases are shared with TRBD2. Per germline, CDR1 LGHNA and CDR2 YNFKEQ. The trim removed 0 bases at V and 4 bases at J, leaving 9 bases unmatched. This CDR3 is built from 18 residues. CDR3 DNA: TGTGCCAGCAGCCAAGATCTAGCGGGAGGCCGGAGGGCAGATACGCAGTATTTT. Translating it yields CASSQDLAGGRRADTQYF.

This clonotype has more than one count but fewer than ten. The chain uses TRBV2 and TRBJ1-2; a weak D match, TRBD1 (6 bases). Germline V gene sequence: CDR1 SNHLY, CDR2 FYNNEI. The V gene lost 11 bases and the J gene lost 7 bases, with 14 bases spanning the gap. The CDR3 length is 11 residues. CDR3 nucleotide sequence: TGTGCCCCGGGGGGGGCAAGTGGCTACACCTTC. This gives the protein CAPGGASGYTF.

This clonotype was detected once. Its ends do not fully match the called genes, so a read error is possible. This rearrangement joins TRBV7-8 to TRBJ2-3; TRBD2 matches 8 bases. This CDR3 is 15 amino acids long. The germline V gene encodes CDR1 SGHVS and CDR2 FQNEAQ. CDR3 DNA sequence: TGTGCCCGCAGCTCGGGGGGGAGCGGGGATGATACGCAGTATTTT. This gives the protein CARSSGGSGDDTQYF.

This clonotype was recorded at least ten times. This chain's CDR3 is CSATEQFF. For the CDR3, the DNA is TGCAGTGCTACTGAGCAGTTCTTC. V usage is TRBV20-1 and J usage is TRBJ2-1, with D hard to call. V gave up 4 bases and J gave up 9 bases, with 1 base separating them. Germline loops: CDR1 DFQATT, CDR2 SNEGSKA (reference sequence). The CDR3 runs 8 residues.

The chain uses TRBV20-1 and TRBJ2-7, with D possibly being TRBD2 (6 bases). Trimming stripped 1 base from V and 1 base from J, with 14 bases between. This CDR3 comprises 15 residues. Germline V CDR1 and CDR2: DFQATT, SNEGSKA (reference sequence). The CDR3 coding sequence is TGCAGTGCTAGAGGAGGTAGCGGCAAATCCTACGAGCAGTACTTC. Translation gives CSARGGSGKSYEQYF.

As to this clonotype: One junction end disagrees with the germline gene, perhaps due to a read error. The chain couples TRBV4-1 to TRBJ2-5; 13 nucleotides agree with TRBD2. The tail of the sequence fits TRBJ2-7 better, so the J call may be wrong. Looked up from germline, CDR1 is MGHRA and CDR2 is YSYEKL. This CDR3 contains 17 residues. This CDR3 is CTSSQPTSGRAKYEQYF. The CDR3 coding sequence is TGCACCAGCAGCCAACCAACTAGCGGGAGGGCTAAATACGAGCAGTACTTC.

This clonotype occurred a few times. This chain uses TRBV12-3 or TRBV12-4 with TRBJ1-4; TRBD1 is a possible D gene (5 bases). Trimming cost V 6 bases and J 7 bases, with 21 bases left between them. The CDR3 covers 16 residues. CDR3 protein: CASSWGKVQGGEKLFF. The CDR3 bases are TGTGCCAGCAGCTGGGGGAAGGTTCAGGGTGGTGAAAAACTGTTTTTT.

The gene calls are TRBV7-9 and TRBJ2-5; a weak D match, TRBD1 (5 bases). Trimming removed 5 bases from V and 3 bases from J, with 16 bases in between. From germline, CDR1 is SEHNR and CDR2 FQNEAQ (reference sequence). The CDR3 sequence is 15 residues long. The CDR3 loop is CASSQDTGSEETQYF. Here the CDR3 DNA reads TGTGCCAGCAGCCAGGATACAGGATCTGAAGAGACCCAGTACTTC. The full variable domain, in which reference TRBV7-9 and TRBJ2-5 provide the parts outside the CDR3, is DTGVSQNPRHKITKRGQNVTFRCDPISEHNRLYWYRQTLGQGPEFLTYFQNEAQLEKSRLLSDRFSAERPKGSFSTLEIQRTEQGDSAMYLCASSQDTGSEETQYFGPGTRLLVL.

Comment on this clonotype: The CDR3 carries no conserved terminal phenylalanine or tryptophan, so it likely arises from a read error. The CDR3 is CASSLEAGGLTDTQYL. The CDR3 nucleotides read TGTGCCAGCAGCTTAGAAGCGGGGGGTTTAACAGATACGCAGTATTTG. The rearrangement joins TRBV5-4 to TRBJ2-3; 9 positions agree with TRBD2. Germline-derived CDR1 and CDR2 are SGHNT and YYREEE (reference sequence). V trimming: 2 bases; J trimming: 3 bases; junction bases outside the gene matches: 7. This CDR3 spans 16 amino acids.

This clonotype was observed at least ten times. In nucleotides, the CDR3 is TGCGCCAGCAGCCAAGATTGGGGTAGCGGCGCAGATACGCAGTATTTT. This gives the protein CASSQDWGSGADTQYF. The rearrangement joins TRBV4-1 to TRBJ2-3, with a possible D match to TRBD2 (6 bases). V lost 0 bases and J 4 bases, leaving 14 bases between the germline ends. This CDR3 has 16 amino acids. CDR1 and CDR2 from the germline V gene are MGHRA and YSYEKL.

About this clonotype itself: Since a much larger clone is just one base distant, this may be a read error. The CDR3 DNA reads as TGCAGCGCCGAAAACGGAGAGCCCTACGAGCAGTACTTC. Translating it yields CSAENGEPYEQYF. The chain employs TRBV29-1 and TRBJ2-7; D remains unclear. Between the trimmed V and J ends, which lost 7 bases and 2 bases, there was a span of 15 bases. The CDR3 consists of 13 residues. Germline assignment: CDR1 SQVTM and CDR2 ANQGSEA.

This clonotype was picked up a small number of times. The chain carries TRBV29-1 and TRBJ2-1, with D perhaps TRBD1 (5 bases). From germline, CDR1 is SQVTM and CDR2 ANQGSEA. V was pared by 4 bases and J by 6 bases, with 10 bases between. This CDR3 has 12 amino acids. The CDR3 loop is CSVVGHFNEQFF. The CDR3 DNA is TGCAGCGTTGTCGGACACTTCAATGAGCAGTTCTTC.

This clonotype has only a few counts. The chain combines TRBV28 with TRBJ2-5; a weak D match, TRBD1 (6 bases). The CDR3 loop spans 14 amino acids. Germline V gene sequence: CDR1 MDHEN, CDR2 SYDVKM. Trimming removed 6 bases from V and 7 bases from J, with 18 bases in between. The CDR3 DNA is TGTGCCAGCAGCCGGACAGCCGGCCAGGCGACCCAGTACTTC. Its translation: CASSRTAGQATQYF.

This clonotype has at least ten counts. The gene calls are TRBV20-1 and TRBJ2-3; 7 nucleotides line up with TRBD2. Germline V CDR1 and CDR2: DFQATT, SNEGSKA (reference sequence). J was trimmed by 1 base and V by 6 bases; bases with no gene match: 4. The CDR3 is made up of 13 amino acids. The CDR3 coding sequence is TGCAGTGCAGAAACTAGCGGCACAGATACGCAGTATTTT. It codes for CSAETSGTDTQYF.

With regard to this clonotype: A much more abundant neighbour one base away suggests this may be a read error. The V call is TRBV12-3 or TRBV12-4, the J call TRBJ2-1; 10 bases align to TRBD1. The end of the DNA is better explained by TRBJ2-7, so the J call may be wrong. The CDR3 is 12 amino acids. The CDR3 protein is CASVGTGDEQYF. The CDR3 DNA reads TGTGCCAGCGTTGGGACAGGGGATGAGCAGTACTTC.